This T cell receptor (beta chain) emerged from a study of T cell responses to AZD1222 COVID-19 vaccine. Study conclusions and caveats: Per reports, nearly half of all spike-specific TCRs target regions that are unmutated in variants. Clonal diversity was possibly underestimated, and the donors were mostly white British, with more females. Rises in breadth and depth of Spike-specific TCRs came after two AZD1222 doses.

This clone was counted once. What it recognizes is unknown. V lost 1 base and J 3 bases, leaving 12 bases between the germline ends. Germline V gives CDR1 SEHNR, CDR2 FQNEAQ (reference sequence). The CDR3 spans 15 residues. Profiling relied on immunoSEQ multiplex PCR, and the TCRdb table lists in-frame clones only, not all of them. The profile shows 200,000 to 250,000 clones, about 94% of them singletons. Sequenced here: peripheral blood, sampled 28 days after the second dose of the MenACWY control vaccine. The sequence was collected from an adult who received the MenACWY meningococcal vaccine as a control. The chain employs TRBV7-9 and TRBJ1-1; possibly TRBD1 for D (6 bases). The DNA for the CDR3 is TGTGCCAGCAGCTTAGTGCAGGGGCGAGACACTGAAGCTTTCTTT. Translation gives CASSLVQGRDTEAFF.